This entry is about one T cell receptor (beta chain). What it binds is not known. The source of the sample is a study of cytomegalovirus exposure and HLA in healthy donors. Study-level points and caveats: In a later analysis, 16,951 TCR beta sequences were associated with HLA alleles at 0.05 false discovery rate.

A multiplex PCR was run with 60 Vbeta primers and 13 Jbeta primers. Profiled with immunoSEQ multiplex PCR; TCRdb holds only in-frame clones, not every one. The table shows 80,000 to 95,000 clones, with over 55% occurring only once. Germline V lookup: CDR1 SGHTA, CDR2 FQGNSA. The CDR3 is 17 amino acids. Trimming cost V 0 bases and J 3 bases; bases outside gene matches: 6. The clonotype originates from a woman aged 25 to 39 in good health and CMV-seronegative. The J gene is TRBJ1-3, the V gene TRBV7-2, with TRBD1 matching 9 bases. Sample: PBMCs. CDR3 loop: CASSLAQGAYFGNTIYF. CDR3 in DNA: TGTGCCAGCAGCTTAGCACAGGGGGCGTATTTTGGAAACACCATATATTTT. Variable domain in full (rest from reference TRBV7-2 and TRBJ1-3): GAGVSQSPSNKVTEKGKDVELRCDPISGHTALYWYRQSLGQGLEFLIYFQGNSAPDKSGLPSDRFSAERTGGSVSTLTIQRTQQEDSAVYLCASSLAQGAYFGNTIYFGEGSWLTVV.